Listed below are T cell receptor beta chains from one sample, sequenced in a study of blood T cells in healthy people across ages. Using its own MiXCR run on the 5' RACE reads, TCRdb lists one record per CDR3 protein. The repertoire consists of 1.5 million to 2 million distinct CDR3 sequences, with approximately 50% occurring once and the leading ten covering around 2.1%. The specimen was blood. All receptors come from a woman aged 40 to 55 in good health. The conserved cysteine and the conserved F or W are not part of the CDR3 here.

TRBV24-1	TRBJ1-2	ATSPGTGPYGYT
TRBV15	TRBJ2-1	ATSTGIYNEQF
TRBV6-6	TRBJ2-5	ASSNRDRGRIRTQY
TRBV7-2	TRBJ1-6	ASSLEGGKGSPLH
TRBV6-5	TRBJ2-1	ASSYSASGGYSYNEQF
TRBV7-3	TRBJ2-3	ASSYGTSGGAAQY
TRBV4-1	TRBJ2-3	ASSQVQGSGTDTQY
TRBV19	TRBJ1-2	ASSRLGTGDGYT
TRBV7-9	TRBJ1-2	ASSLDSPGCT
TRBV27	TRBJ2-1	ASSLLFRSQGLNEQF
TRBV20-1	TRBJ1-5	SSAEANQPQH
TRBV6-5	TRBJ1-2	ASSYLRQAVGRGYT
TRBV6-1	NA	ASSEFLGDSYEQY
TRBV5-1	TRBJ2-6	ASSSFGRGQSGANVLT
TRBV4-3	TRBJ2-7	ASSQEIGAYKEQY
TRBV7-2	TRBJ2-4	ASSLTGVWENIQY
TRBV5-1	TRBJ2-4	ASSLDGTRIAKNIQY
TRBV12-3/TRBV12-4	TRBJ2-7	ASSDRLGSSYEQY
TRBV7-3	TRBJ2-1	ASSLTGARNEQF
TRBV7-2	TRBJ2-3	ASRLTGQGTDTQY
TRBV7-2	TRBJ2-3	ASSLGGRESDTQY
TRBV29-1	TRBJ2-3	SHAQGRRGTDTQY
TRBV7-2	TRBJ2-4	ASSSTGPFAKNIQY
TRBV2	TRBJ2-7	ASSEGPDRESYEQY
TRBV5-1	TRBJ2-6	ASATGQSGANVLT
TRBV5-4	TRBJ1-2	ASSNTTGTKTNYGYT
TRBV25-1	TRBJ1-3	ASSRQSGGGVGTIY
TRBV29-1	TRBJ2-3	SVEGSKLGTDTQY
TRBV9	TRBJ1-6	ASSNRTEYNSPLH
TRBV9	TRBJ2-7	ASSGGSGEQY
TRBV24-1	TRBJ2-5	ATSDFGQGPRETQY
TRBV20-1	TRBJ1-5	SARETGTPNQPQH
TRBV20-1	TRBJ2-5	SASGSGGQY
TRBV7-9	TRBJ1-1	ASSGDRGGLMNTEAF
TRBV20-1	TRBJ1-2	SANKGAIYYGYT
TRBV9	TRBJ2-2	ASSTSGELF
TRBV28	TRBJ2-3	ASSGQGGGNTDTQY
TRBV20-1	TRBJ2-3	SARDSTSTDTQY
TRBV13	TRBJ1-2	ASSLTGQPNYGYT
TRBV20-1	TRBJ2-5	SAGGSFGETQY
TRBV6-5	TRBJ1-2	ASSYSAFRGHPT
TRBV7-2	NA	ASSLGALLGETQY